The 27 T cell receptor beta chains in this list originate from one sample, sequenced in a study of blood T cell repertoires in COVID-19. The repertoire was sequenced with immunoSEQ multiplex PCR; TCRdb's copy has only in-frame clones and lacks some. The top ten hold 4% to 6% of the sample, which has about 99,000 clones, roughly 76% seen once. The material sequenced was peripheral blood. The receptors derive from a man at least 80 years old with COVID-19, enrolled during active disease.

The rearrangement links TRBV10-2 to TRBJ1-3; D is ambiguous. The CDR3 sequence is 16 residues long. Trimming removed 2 bases at V and 4 bases at J, with 15 bases between. Germline V gene data show CDR1 as WSHSY and CDR2 as SAAADI. The CDR3 here is CASSEGIAGLGNTIYF. The CDR3 DNA sequence: TGCGCCAGCAGTGAGGGTATCGCGGGTTTAGGAAACACCATATATTTT.

This clone has a single count. This sequence joins TRBV28 and TRBJ2-3; TRBD1 is a possible D gene (5 bases). V gave up 2 bases and J gave up 7 bases, with 7 bases separating them. This CDR3 region has 12 residues. Germline assignment: CDR1 MDHEN and CDR2 SYDVKM. The CDR3: CASSLGANTQYF. CDR3 bases: TGTGCCAGCAGTTTAGGGGCTAATACGCAGTATTTT.

This chain joins TRBV25-1 and TRBJ2-1; 7 positions match TRBD2. Germline assignment: CDR1 MGHDK and CDR2 SYGVNS. The CDR3 has 17 residues. V lost 2 bases and J lost 5; bases outside the gene matches: 12. CDR3 loop: CASSEVSGGVPHNEQFF. Here the CDR3 DNA reads TGTGCCAGCAGTGAAGTGTCGGGGGGAGTCCCACACAATGAGCAGTTCTTC.

This clone has more than one count but fewer than ten. The chain uses TRBV30 and TRBJ2-3; 10 bases match TRBD1. The CDR3 is 15 amino acids. With V trimmed by 4 bases and J by 5 bases, 9 bases remained unmatched. Germline lookup yields CDR1 GTSNPN and CDR2 SVGIG (reference sequence). The chain's CDR3 is CAWTQDRGLGDTQYF. DNA for the CDR3: TGTGCCTGGACCCAAGACAGGGGGCTTGGAGATACGCAGTATTTT.

This chain joins TRBV4-1 and TRBJ1-6; a weak D match, TRBD1 (6 bases). From germline, CDR1 is MGHRA and CDR2 YSYEKL. This CDR3 contains 17 residues. Trimming pared 0 bases from V and 9 bases from J, leaving 18 bases between. The CDR3, as DNA: TGCGCCAGCAGCCAAGACCCAGGACAGATAGGGGTTTCACCCCTCCACTTT. Its translation: CASSQDPGQIGVSPLHF.

This chain's CDR3 is CASRPRQGAPSNQPQHF. CDR3 sequence (DNA): TGTGCCAGCAGGCCCAGACAGGGGGCCCCGAGCAATCAGCCCCAGCATTTT. This sequence joins TRBV28 and TRBJ1-5; 10 bases match TRBD1. Germline trimming cut 6 bases from V and 1 base from J; bases unmatched to any gene: 9. The germline V gene has CDR1 MDHEN and CDR2 SYDVKM. The CDR3 consists of 17 residues.

The V and J genes are TRBV30 and TRBJ1-3; 7 bases align to TRBD1. The CDR3 loop spans 14 amino acids. The trim removed 4 bases at V and 5 bases at J, leaving 8 bases unmatched. Looked up from germline, CDR1 is GTSNPN and CDR2 is SVGIG (reference sequence). The CDR3 nucleotides read TGTGCCTGGACCCTGGGACAGTTGAGAAACACCATATATTTT. Translating it yields CAWTLGQLRNTIYF.

The rearrangement uses TRBV29-1 and TRBJ2-7, with 9 bases identical to TRBD1. The CDR3 is made up of 11 amino acids. CDR1 and CDR2 from the germline V gene are SQVTM and ANQGSEA. With 6 bases clipped from V and 6 bases from J, the junction kept 3 bases outside the gene matches. The CDR3 sequence is CSVGTGFEQYF. The CDR3 DNA follows: TGCAGCGTGGGGACAGGGTTCGAGCAGTACTTC.

The genes are TRBV27 and TRBJ2-1; 7 nucleotides match TRBD2. V trimming: 4 bases; J trimming: 2 bases; junction bases outside the gene matches: 5. This CDR3 contains 15 residues. Germline-derived CDR1 and CDR2 are MNHEY and SMNVEV (reference sequence). CDR3 amino acids: CASSWGGIAYNEQFF. The DNA of the CDR3 is TGTGCCAGCAGTTGGGGGGGTATCGCCTACAATGAGCAGTTCTTC.

This clone was observed a single time. V gene TRBV5-1 combines with J gene TRBJ2-2; 7 bases fit TRBD1. The V segment lost 4 bases and the J segment 7 bases; nucleotides outside the gene matches: 10. This CDR3 region has 15 residues. Looked up from germline, CDR1 is SGHRS and CDR2 is YFSETQ. The CDR3 is CASSPRQGWNGELFF. Here the CDR3 DNA reads TGCGCCAGCAGCCCTCGACAGGGTTGGAACGGGGAGCTGTTTTTT.

Of note for this clone: The junction departs from the called germline gene at one end, perhaps through a read error. J is TRBJ1-6 and V is TRBV13, with 10 bases aligning to TRBD1. Germline V lookup: CDR1 PRHDT, CDR2 FYEKMQ (reference sequence). The CDR3 loop spans 18 amino acids. The CDR3 spells CASSSGVGTGAYNSPLHF. CDR3 nucleotide sequence: TGTGCCAGCAGTTCAGGGGTGGGGACAGGGGCCTACAATTCACCCCTCCACTTT.

The chain recombines TRBV30 with TRBJ1-2; D not resolved. The germline V and J ends were trimmed by 2 bases and 6 bases, with 16 bases remaining between them. The length of the CDR3 is 14 residues. Germline values: CDR1 GTSNPN, CDR2 SVGIG (reference sequence). DNA of the CDR3: TGTGCCTGGAGTAGGTGGCAGCGCGGTGATGGCTACACCTTC. Encoded protein: CAWSRWQRGDGYTF.

The gene calls are TRBV27 and TRBJ1-6, with D perhaps matching TRBD1 (5 bases). Trimming pared 3 bases from V and 10 bases from J, leaving 13 bases between. The germline CDR1 and CDR2 sequences are MNHEY and SMNVEV (reference sequence). The CDR3 consists of 14 residues. This CDR3 is CASSFRVGGSPLHF. The CDR3 nucleotides read TGTGCCAGCAGTTTTAGGGTCGGGGGGTCACCCCTCCACTTT.

The rearrangement uses TRBV30 and TRBJ1-1; D remains unclear. Trimming left V 4 bases short and J 1 base short, with 10 bases between. This CDR3 has 13 residues. Germline V CDR1 and CDR2: GTSNPN, SVGIG (reference sequence). In nucleotides, the CDR3 is TGTGCCTGGAAAGGGAGTCGGAACACTGAAGCTTTCTTT. Protein sequence: CAWKGSRNTEAFF.

This clone was picked up one time. This sequence joins TRBV7-2 and TRBJ1-5, with D possibly TRBD1 on 5 matching bases. This CDR3 is built from 15 residues. The germline V gene has CDR1 SGHTA and CDR2 FQGNSA. V shed 2 bases and J shed 0 bases, with 8 bases lying between them. The CDR3 spells CASSLQGYSNQPQHF. The CDR3 DNA sequence: TGTGCCAGCAGCTTACAGGGATATAGCAATCAGCCCCAGCATTTT.

The chain joins TRBV9 to TRBJ2-5; 7 bases map to TRBD1. Germline assignment: CDR1 SGDLS and CDR2 YYNGEE. The J segment lost 5 bases and the V segment lost 4 bases, leaving 11 bases of the junction unmatched. This CDR3 comprises 15 residues. The CDR3 here is CASSPRTGEEETQYF. DNA for the CDR3: TGTGCCAGCAGCCCCCGGACAGGCGAAGAGGAGACCCAGTACTTC. The full variable domain, with the rest looked up from reference TRBV9 and TRBJ2-5, is DSGVTQTPKHLITATGQRVTLRCSPRSGDLSVYWYQQSLDQGLQFLIQYYNGEERAKGNILERFSAQQFPDLHSELNLSSLELGDSALYFCASSPRTGEEETQYFGPGTRLLVL.

On this clone itself: Other DNA sequences in the same sample also yield this CDR3. This chain joins TRBV5-1 and TRBJ1-5; 7 nucleotides agree with TRBD1. This CDR3 spans 14 amino acids. Losses at the gene ends were 0 bases for V and 7 bases for J; bases not matched to a gene: 4. Germline V gene sequence: CDR1 SGHRS, CDR2 YFSETQ. DNA of the CDR3: TGCGCCAGCAGCTTGGGACAGGGATCCCAGCCCCAGCATTTT. The encoded protein is CASSLGQGSQPQHF.

This clone occurred a few times. The genes are TRBV5-1 and TRBJ2-7; D not certain. Germline V lookup: CDR1 SGHRS, CDR2 YFSETQ. This CDR3 is 13 amino acids long. V gave up 5 bases and J gave up 3 bases, with 12 bases separating them. CDR3 nucleotide sequence: TGCGCCAGCAGAGTAACAAACGACTACGAGCAGTACTTC. Protein product: CASRVTNDYEQYF.

This clone showed up just once. This chain uses TRBV3-1 (or the pseudogene TRBV3-2) with TRBJ2-6, with D hard to call. The CDR3 runs 17 residues. Germline V gene lookup returns CDR1 LGHDT and CDR2 YNNKEL (reference sequence). V lost 2 bases and J 0 bases, leaving 11 bases between the germline ends. CDR3 bases: TGTGCCAGCAGCCAAAGCAGGCCGAACTCTGGGGCCAACGTCCTGACTTTC. Its protein product is CASSQSRPNSGANVLTF.

The chain couples TRBV7-3 to TRBJ1-1; D is ambiguous. There are 16 residues in the CDR3. The V and J ends lost 5 bases and 3 bases respectively, with 19 bases between them. The germline CDR1 and CDR2 sequences are SGHTA and FQGTGA. This CDR3 reads CASSPGRGSSYTEAFF. In DNA, the CDR3 is TGTGCCAGCAGCCCAGGACGGGGTTCTTCCTACACTGAAGCTTTCTTT. Full variable domain (missing parts from reference TRBV7-3 and TRBJ1-1): GAGVSQTPSNKVTEKGKYVELRCDPISGHTALYWYRQSLGQGPEFLIYFQGTGAADDSGLPNDRFFAVRPEGSVSTLKIQRTERGDSAVYLCASSPGRGSSYTEAFFGQGTRLTVV.

The chain is built from TRBV7-9 and TRBJ2-7; D is possibly TRBD1 (6 bases). Germline V gene sequence: CDR1 SEHNR, CDR2 FQNEAQ (reference sequence). The CDR3 runs to 13 residues. Trimming took 2 bases from V and 4 from J, leaving 9 bases between them. The CDR3 DNA reads as TGTGCCAGCAGCTTAAACAGGGAATACGAGCAGTACTTC. This gives the protein CASSLNREYEQYF.

The J gene is TRBJ2-1, the V gene TRBV19, with TRBD1 matching 7 bases. This CDR3 region has 14 residues. Germline V lookup: CDR1 LNHDA, CDR2 SQIVND (reference sequence). V was clipped by 3 bases and J by 3 bases; unmatched bases: 2. CDR3 DNA: TGTGCCAGTAGTATGGGACAGTACTACAATGAGCAGTTCTTC. Translation gives CASSMGQYYNEQFF.

The chain joins TRBV11-3 to TRBJ2-7; 7 bases align to TRBD1. The germline V gene has CDR1 SGHNT and CDR2 YENEEA. The CDR3 loop spans 15 amino acids. Trimming removed 0 bases from V and 4 bases from J; junction bases left unmatched: 6. The CDR3 protein is CASSLEGGKGYEQYF. CDR3 in DNA: TGTGCCAGCAGCTTAGAAGGGGGCAAGGGTTACGAGCAGTACTTC.

The chain joins TRBV29-1 to TRBJ2-7, with 8 bases that match TRBD1. The CDR3 runs 14 residues. V trimming: 7 bases; J trimming: 2 bases; junction bases outside the gene matches: 10. Germline lookup yields CDR1 SQVTM and CDR2 ANQGSEA. This chain's CDR3 is CSASPGTGTYEQYF. The CDR3 DNA reads TGCAGCGCCTCCCCCGGGACAGGAACCTACGAGCAGTACTTC.

The chain has TRBV2 and TRBJ2-7, with TRBD1 matching 10 bases. The CDR3 totals 15 residues. Germline V lookup: CDR1 SNHLY, CDR2 FYNNEI. J lost 3 bases, V lost 5 bases, and 7 bases had no gene match. Here the CDR3 reads CASSQTGTGVYEQYF. CDR3 nucleotide sequence: TGTGCCAGCAGTCAAACCGGGACAGGGGTCTACGAGCAGTACTTC.

This sequence joins TRBV11-3 and TRBJ2-1; D ambiguous. CDR3 length: 13 residues. Germline V gene data show CDR1 as SGHNT and CDR2 as YENEEA. The V end lost 2 bases, the J end lost 9 bases, and 11 bases lay between the germline ends. CDR3 in DNA: TGTGCCAGCAGCTTATACTACTCTGGTGAGCAGTTCTTC. It yields the protein CASSLYYSGEQFF.

This rearrangement joins TRBV18 to TRBJ2-5; tentatively, D is TRBD1 (6 bases). Germline values: CDR1 KGHSH, CDR2 LQKENI. The length of the CDR3 is 14 residues. V was pared by 6 bases and J by 4 bases, with 15 bases between. The CDR3 is CASSGTGQLETQYF. CDR3 sequence (DNA): TGTGCCAGCTCGGGGACCGGACAGCTAGAGACCCAGTACTTC.